This TCR beta chain was sequenced in a study of vaccination and CD4 T cells after COVID-19. As concerns this clonotype: The target antigen is unknown.

The ends were cut back, 1 base at V and 6 bases at J, with 15 bases in the middle. The V gene's germline CDR1 is SEHNR and CDR2 FQNEAQ (reference sequence). The CDR3 is 15 residues long. Specified treatment: roughly 10-day PBMC culture with coronavirus spike peptide pools or control peptides (ViraFEST assay). With peptide pools, ViraFEST first expanded antigen-specific T cells and afterwards sequenced their TCRs. With 8.5 to 10 ug/ml peptide pools and roughly 10 IU/ml IL-2, PBMCs were cultured at about 2.2 million per well. The Oncomine TCR Beta short-read assay was what sequenced the DNA obtained from cultured CD4+ T cells. Once CD4+ T cells had been cultured, genomic DNA was extracted from them. TCRdb re-derived calls from the PCR reads in MiXCR, one entry per CDR3 protein. Found here are more than 13,000 distinct CDR3 sequences, under 25% of them singletons; the top ten hold 13% to 15%.

This chain joins TRBV7-9 and TRBJ1-2; D is unclear. The source is a human donor with COVID-19. The specimen sequenced was cultured CD4+ T cells from blood. The CDR3 is CASSLVAGDKNGYTF. The CDR3 region has the DNA TGTGCCAGCAGCTTAGTTGCCGGAGACAAAAATGGCTACACCTTC. Full variable domain (rest looked up from reference TRBV7-9 and TRBJ1-2): DTGVSQNPRHKITKRGQNVTFRCDPISEHNRLYWYRQTLGQGPEFLTYFQNEAQLEKSRLLSDRFSAERPKGSFSTLEIQRTEQGDSAMYLCASSLVAGDKNGYTFGSGTRLTVV.